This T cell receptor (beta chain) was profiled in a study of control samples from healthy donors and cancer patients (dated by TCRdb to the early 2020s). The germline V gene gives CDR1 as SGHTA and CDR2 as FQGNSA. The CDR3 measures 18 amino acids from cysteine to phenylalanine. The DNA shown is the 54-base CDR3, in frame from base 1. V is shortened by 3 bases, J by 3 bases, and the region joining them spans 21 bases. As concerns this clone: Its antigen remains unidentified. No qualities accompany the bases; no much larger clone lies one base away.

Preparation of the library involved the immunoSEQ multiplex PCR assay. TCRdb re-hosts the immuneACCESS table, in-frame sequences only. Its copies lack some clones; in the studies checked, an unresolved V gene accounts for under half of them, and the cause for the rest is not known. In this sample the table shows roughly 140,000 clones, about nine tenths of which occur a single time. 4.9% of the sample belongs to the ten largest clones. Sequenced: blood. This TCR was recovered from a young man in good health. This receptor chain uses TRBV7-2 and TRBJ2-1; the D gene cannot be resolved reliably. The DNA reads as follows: TGTGCCAGCAGCTTGACCGACAAGCCCGGATCCAACTACAATGAGCAGTTCTTC. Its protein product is CASSLTDKPGSNYNEQFF.